The entry below gives a single T cell receptor beta chain sequence along with its context. Its antigen remains unidentified. V gave up 4 bases and J gave up 2 bases; unmatched junction bases: 3. This CDR3 is 14 amino acids long. The V gene's germline CDR1 is ENHRY and CDR2 SYGVKD. Assay used: immunoSEQ multiplex PCR; TCRdb lists only in-frame clones, some missing. Among about 50,000 clones listed, about 79% were seen once. The record originates from a study of fetal regulatory T cell absence and autoimmunity. Study conclusions and caveats: Cord blood and pancreas showed broadly similar TRB gene family usage.

Sequencing input: cord blood. This sequence was found in a newborn boy with IPEX syndrome. The gene calls are TRBV10-3 and TRBJ1-2; 8 nucleotides line up with TRBD1. The CDR3 DNA follows: TGTGCCATCAGTGCAGGGGGCGCAAACTATGGCTACACCTTC. The encoded protein is CAISAGGANYGYTF.